The 20 T cell receptor beta chains below were found in one sample sequenced in a study of preoperative IRX-2 immunotherapy in early breast cancer. Treatment here: preoperative locoregional IRX-2 cytokine immunotherapy. Sequencing was performed with immunoSEQ multiplex PCR; in TCRdb, only in-frame clones are kept and a portion is missing. Of about 62,000 clones in the sample, approximately 93% were seen once. The material was obtained from a patient treated with IRX-2 immunotherapy. Source of these receptors: a human donor with breast cancer.

The chain employs TRBV6-1 and TRBJ1-5; 9 bases line up with TRBD1. CDR1 is MNHNS, CDR2 SASEGT, per germline. The CDR3 spans 15 residues. V dropped 6 bases and J dropped 1; count of bases not matched to a gene: 4. The CDR3 loop reads CASRGQGVSNQPQHF. The CDR3 DNA reads as TGTGCCAGCAGGGGACAGGGTGTAAGCAATCAGCCCCAGCATTTT.

The V and J genes are TRBV7-2 and TRBJ1-2; the D is unclear. CDR1 and CDR2 (germline): SGHTA, FQGNSA. V lost 1 base and J lost 4, with 7 bases in between. The CDR3 runs 13 residues. CDR3 sequence (DNA): TGTGCCAGCAGCTTAGGCCGGATCTATGGCTACACCTTC. Translated, it gives CASSLGRIYGYTF.

This clone came up once. V usage is TRBV7-2 and J usage is TRBJ2-3, with TRBD2 as a possible D gene (5 bases). The CDR3 has 16 residues. Germline V gives CDR1 SGHTA, CDR2 FQGNSA. V was cut by 5 bases and J by 11 bases, with 26 bases left in between. Here the CDR3 reads CASSPFRDPMTDQQYF. In DNA, the CDR3 is TGTGCCAGCAGCCCCTTCCGGGATCCCATGACGGATCAGCAGTATTTT.

This sequence joins TRBV10-1 and TRBJ1-5; weak D call: TRBD1 (5 bases). Germline V gene lookup returns CDR1 WNHNN and CDR2 SYGVQD (reference sequence). Trimming removed 4 bases at V and 2 bases at J, with 15 bases between. The CDR3 spans 16 residues. CDR3 DNA: TGCGCCAGCAGTGTATCGGGGACTAGGGGCAATCAGCCCCAGCATTTT. Protein product: CASSVSGTRGNQPQHF.

CDR3 DNA sequence: TGTGCCAGCAGCTTGAGGAGCTCCTACGAGCAGTACTTC. Residues: CASSLRSSYEQYF. V usage is TRBV5-4 and J usage is TRBJ2-7; no reliable D call. V was shortened by 1 base and J by 0 bases, with 5 bases between the two germline ends. The CDR3 is made up of 13 amino acids. The V gene's germline CDR1 is SGHNT and CDR2 YYREEE (reference sequence). Drawing the rest from reference TRBV5-4 and TRBJ2-7, the complete variable domain is ETGVTQSPTHLIKTRGQQVTLRCSSQSGHNTVSWYQQALGQGPQFIFQYYREEENGRGNFPPRFSGLQFPNYSSELNVNALELDDSALYLCASSLRSSYEQYFGPGTRLTVT.

V usage is TRBV29-1 and J usage is TRBJ2-5, with 12 nucleotides matching TRBD1. The V and J ends lost 8 bases and 4 bases, in that order; junction bases with no gene match: 8. The CDR3 covers 14 residues. Germline V gene sequence: CDR1 SQVTM, CDR2 ANQGSEA. The DNA of the CDR3 is TGCAGCTCCGGGGGACAGGGGGCTGGAGAGACCCAGTACTTC. This translates into CSSGGQGAGETQYF.

This clone was found once. This chain connects TRBV7-2 to TRBJ1-6; no definite D call. CDR3 size: 17 residues. Trimming cost V 7 bases and J 0 bases, with 16 bases left between them. Germline CDR1 SGHTA, CDR2 FQGNSA. This CDR3 reads CASILDGESSYNSPLHF. The CDR3 DNA reads TGTGCCAGCATCCTGGACGGAGAAAGCTCCTATAATTCACCCCTCCACTTT.

The V gene is TRBV7-3, the J gene TRBJ2-1, with 11 bases fitting TRBD2. The CDR3 totals 17 residues. Germline V gene sequence: CDR1 SGHTA, CDR2 FQGTGA. The V and J ends lost 5 bases and 1 base, in that order; junction bases with no gene match: 7. DNA of the CDR3: TGTGCCAGCAGCCCCCGCGGACTAGCGGGTTCCTACAATGAGCAGTTCTTC. It codes for CASSPRGLAGSYNEQFF.

The chain recombines TRBV15 with TRBJ2-1; D is unresolved. The CDR3 spans 12 residues. Germline assignment: CDR1 LNHNV and CDR2 YYDKDF (reference sequence). Trimming removed 5 bases at V and 10 bases at J, with 12 bases between. In DNA, the CDR3 is TGTGCCACCAGCCCCCTTGACGGGGAGCAGTTCTTC. Translated: CATSPLDGEQFF.

The chain uses TRBV7-3 and TRBJ2-1, with 9 positions matching TRBD1. CDR3 length equals 14 residues. Losses at the gene ends were 4 bases for V and 9 bases for J; bases not matched to a gene: 7. Per the germline V gene, CDR1 is SGHTA and CDR2 is FQGTGA. The DNA of the CDR3 is TGTGCCAGCAGCTGGGACAGGGCAGGTGGTGAGCAGTTCTTC. Translated: CASSWDRAGGEQFF.

The chain uses TRBV30 and TRBJ2-2; D might be TRBD1 (5 bases). The CDR3 sequence is 13 residues long. Germline V lookup: CDR1 GTSNPN, CDR2 SVGIG (reference sequence). The germline V and J ends were trimmed by 2 bases and 6 bases, with 10 bases remaining between them. The chain's CDR3 is CAWSTRGSGELFF. The CDR3 region has the DNA TGTGCCTGGAGTACAAGGGGTTCCGGGGAGCTGTTTTTT.

This clone was detected only once. The chain has TRBV7-3 and TRBJ2-2; maybe TRBD2 (6 bases). V lost 5 bases, J lost 1 base, and 14 bases lay in between. Germline CDR1 SGHTA, CDR2 FQGTGA. This CDR3 is built from 16 residues. The CDR3 DNA reads as TGTGCCAGCAGCCCTTTTGGGCGGGAGAACACCGGGGAGCTGTTTTTT. Translated, it gives CASSPFGRENTGELFF.

This clone showed up just once. The CDR3 coding sequence is TGTGCCAGCAGTTATGGGGGAAGAATTGCGTACGAGCAGTACTTC. Residues: CASSYGGRIAYEQYF. The chain employs TRBV6-6 and TRBJ2-7, with D perhaps assigned TRBD1 or TRBD2 (5 bases each). V gave up 3 bases and J gave up 4 bases, with 16 bases separating them. This CDR3 comprises 15 residues. The germline CDR1 and CDR2 sequences are MNHNY and SVGAGI (reference sequence).

V and J are TRBV11-2 and TRBJ1-2; 8 bases align to TRBD1. V was pared by 0 bases and J by 0 bases, with 12 bases of the junction left unmatched. The CDR3 runs 19 residues. Germline lookup yields CDR1 SGHAT and CDR2 FQNNGV. CDR3 protein: CASSLDGQGNLFANYGYTF. Written as DNA, the CDR3 is TGTGCCAGCAGCTTAGATGGACAGGGCAATTTATTTGCTAACTATGGCTACACCTTC.

The chain has TRBV5-6 and TRBJ2-1; no reliable D call. V dropped 4 bases and J dropped 2 bases, with 10 bases sitting between them. The CDR3 loop spans 14 amino acids. CDR1 is SGHDT, CDR2 YYEEEE, per germline. The CDR3 loop reads CASSPGAAYNEQFF. In nucleotides, the CDR3 is TGTGCCAGCAGCCCCGGTGCCGCCTACAATGAGCAGTTCTTC.

CDR3 protein: CARSPRVGQVNQPQHF. CDR3 bases: TGTGCCAGAAGCCCTAGAGTGGGACAGGTCAATCAGCCCCAGCATTTT. The V call is TRBV7-5, the J call TRBJ1-5; the DNA was not used to check the table's D call, TRBD1. TRBV7-5 counts as a pseudogene. This CDR3 is 16 amino acids long.

This clone was recorded once. The rearrangement uses TRBV7-2 and TRBJ2-7; TRBD1 aligns across 8 bases. The CDR3 is 14 amino acids. The germline CDR1 and CDR2 sequences are SGHTA and FQGNSA. The J segment lost 4 bases and the V segment lost 3 bases, leaving 5 bases of the junction unmatched. The CDR3 DNA is TGTGCCAGCAGCTTCCAGGGGGCGCGGTACGAGCAGTACTTC. Its translation: CASSFQGARYEQYF.

The gene calls are TRBV2 and TRBJ1-1; D is unclear. Germline CDR1 reads SNHLY; CDR2 reads FYNNEI. Trimming shortened V by 2 bases and J by 4 bases, and 11 bases separated the two germline ends. This CDR3 has 14 residues. Written as DNA, the CDR3 is TGTGCCAGCAGTGAATTTGCGTGGGGCACTGAAGCTTTCTTT. Translated, it gives CASSEFAWGTEAFF.

This chain connects TRBV6-1 to TRBJ1-2; D gene unclear. The CDR3 extends over 15 amino acids. Germline CDR1 and CDR2: MNHNS and SASEGT. Between the trimmed V and J ends, which lost 4 bases and 0 bases, there was a span of 12 bases. The CDR3 spells CASSATRDPNYGYTF. The CDR3 coding sequence is TGTGCCAGCAGTGCCACCCGGGATCCTAACTATGGCTACACCTTC.

This chain links TRBV12-5 with TRBJ1-6, with D hard to call. V lost 1 base, J lost 10 bases, and 8 bases lay in between. CDR1 and CDR2 (germline): LGHNT, FRNRAP. The CDR3 length is 13 residues. The chain's CDR3 is CASGLEGRSPLHF. As DNA, the CDR3 is TGTGCTAGTGGTTTGGAGGGTAGATCACCCCTCCACTTT.